This T cell receptor beta chain was observed in a study of T cell repertoires in cytomegalovirus infection. About the research overall: TCR beta signatures that were public indicated CMV infection and matching HLA type.

Each CDR3 protein is one row after TCRdb ran MiXCR on the reads. The repertoire has roughly 800,000 distinct CDR3 sequences, almost 30% of them found once; the top ten carry roughly 13%. The V gene's germline CDR1 is MNHNY and CDR2 SVGAGI (reference sequence). This CDR3 has 16 amino acids. V shed 5 bases and J shed 0 bases, with 15 bases lying between them. This clonotype was detected only once. The antigen is unknown. The rearrangement joins TRBV6-6 to TRBJ2-3, with D perhaps assigned TRBD1 or TRBD2 (6 bases each). The clonotype was recovered from a human donor in good health (CMV status not recorded). Some clones in this sample may be carry-over from other donors' samples. Source: cultured CD8+ T cells from PBMCs, taken from culture after CMV antigen stimulation. As DNA, the CDR3 is TGTGCCAGCAGTCTATACTGGGGGGCGAGCACAGATACGCAGTATTTT. It yields the protein CASSLYWGASTDTQYF.